These 15 T cell receptor beta chains came from one sample sequenced in a study of Tregs in tolerant kidney transplant recipients (dated by TCRdb to between 2017 and 2020). The library was produced with the immunoSEQ multiplex PCR assay. TCRdb provides this immuneACCESS table in a form limited to in-frame rearrangements. Some clones are lacking; in checked studies, under half of them reflect an unresolved V gene, and why the rest are absent is not known. In all, the sample holds roughly 68,000 clones, and 84% of those were seen once. Clones ranked in the top ten supply about 4% of the sample. Sequenced: CD4+ T cells from blood. Receptors were obtained from a human donor in good health.

This chain connects TRBV11-3 to TRBJ2-1; 7 bases agree with TRBD2. Trimming cost V 7 bases and J 8 bases; bases outside gene matches: 11. This CDR3 has 14 residues. CDR1 is SGHNT, CDR2 YENEEA, per germline. The CDR3 protein is CASNVGTGGDEQFF. CDR3 nucleotides: TGTGCCAGCAACGTCGGGACTGGGGGGGATGAGCAGTTCTTC.

This chain joins TRBV4-3 and TRBJ1-4; D unclear. V was cut by 2 bases and J by 11 bases, with 15 bases left in between. CDR3 size: 14 residues. The germline V gene has CDR1 LGHNA and CDR2 YSLEER. The chain's CDR3 is CASSQSSDRYKLFF. CDR3 nucleotide sequence: TGCGCCAGCAGCCAATCTTCTGACCGTTATAAACTGTTTTTT.

This chain joins TRBV21-1 and TRBJ2-1; the D call in the table, TRBD2, was not verified against the DNA. TRBV21-1 is classified as a pseudogene. This CDR3 comprises 22 residues. DNA for the CDR3: TGTGCCAGCAGCAAATATTGGACCCTAGCGCCTGTCCCCTCAAGCTCCTACAATGAGCAGTTCTTC. This encodes CASSKYWTLAPVPSSSYNEQFF.

The CDR3 nucleotides read TGTGCCAGTAGTTCGGTTGAAAAACTGTTTTTT. Protein product: CASSSVEKLFF. The rearrangement links TRBV19 to TRBJ1-4; D remains unclear. In germline, CDR1 is LNHDA, CDR2 SQIVND (reference sequence). Deletions cut 5 bases from V and 7 bases from J, with 5 bases between. The CDR3 length is 11 residues. The variable domain in full, with the rest retrieved from reference TRBV19 and TRBJ1-4, is DGGITQSPKYLFRKEGQNVTLSCEQNLNHDAMYWYRQDPGQGLRLIYYSQIVNDFQKGDIAEGYSVSREKKESFPLTVTSAQKNPTAFYLCASSSVEKLFFGSGTQLSVL.

The chain combines TRBV7-9 with TRBJ1-3; D remains ambiguous. The CDR3 spans 15 residues. CDR1 is SEHNR, CDR2 FQNEAQ, per germline (reference sequence). The ends were cut back, 4 bases at V and 4 bases at J, with 14 bases in the middle. The CDR3, as DNA: TGTGCCAGCAGCTCATGGACGATGGTCGGAAACACCATATATTTT. This encodes CASSSWTMVGNTIYF.

V usage is TRBV10-1 and J usage is TRBJ1-1; 8 positions match TRBD1. CDR3 length equals 19 residues. CDR1 and CDR2 from the germline V gene are WNHNN and SYGVQD (reference sequence). J lost 1 base, V lost 6 bases, and 19 bases had no gene match. The CDR3 protein is CASSATLLQDRDGNTEAFF. The CDR3 coding sequence is TGCGCCAGCAGCGCTACGCTACTTCAGGACAGGGACGGGAACACTGAAGCTTTCTTT.

This CDR3 reads CATSRERGGLDTQYF. The CDR3 DNA sequence: TGTGCCACCAGCAGAGAGCGGGGGGGCCTTGATACGCAGTATTTT. The V and J genes are TRBV15 and TRBJ2-3; 9 positions match TRBD2. Germline CDR1 LNHNV, CDR2 YYDKDF (reference sequence). The CDR3 runs to 15 residues. Trimming at V came to 0 bases and at J to 6 bases, leaving 4 bases not matched to a gene. The full variable domain, with the rest looked up from reference TRBV15 and TRBJ2-3, is DAMVIQNPRYQVTQFGKPVTLSCSQTLNHNVMYWYQQKSSQAPKLLFHYYDKDFNNEADTPDNFQSRRPNTSFCFLDIRSPGLGDTAMYLCATSRERGGLDTQYFGPGTRLTVL.

This sequence joins TRBV5-1 and TRBJ2-1; D is perhaps TRBD1 (7 bases). Germline CDR1 and CDR2: SGHRS and YFSETQ. There are 15 residues in the CDR3. V lost 4 bases and J 15 bases, leaving 26 bases between the germline ends. The chain's CDR3 is CASSPRDSSIPIAFF. In DNA, the CDR3 is TGCGCCAGCAGCCCGCGGGACAGCTCCATTCCCATAGCGTTCTTC.

The V and J genes are TRBV7-3 and TRBJ2-1; D call uncertain. CDR3 length: 14 residues. CDR1 SGHTA and CDR2 FQGTGA come from the germline V gene. V was pared by 5 bases and J by 4 bases, with 12 bases between. The CDR3 loop is CASSKSDGYNEQFF. The CDR3 coding sequence is TGTGCCAGCAGCAAATCGGACGGGTACAATGAGCAGTTCTTC.

The CDR3 spells CAWSALDRMPNTEAFF. CDR3 bases: TGTGCCTGGAGTGCCCTGGACAGAATGCCTAACACTGAAGCTTTCTTT. This chain connects TRBV30 to TRBJ1-1; tentatively, D is TRBD1 (6 bases). Germline V gene lookup returns CDR1 GTSNPN and CDR2 SVGIG (reference sequence). Trimming cost V 1 base and J 2 bases, with 17 bases left between them. The CDR3 loop spans 16 amino acids.

This clone was found a few times. The rearrangement joins TRBV28 to TRBJ2-5; TRBD2 might be the D (5 bases). CDR3 length: 13 residues. V was clipped by 7 bases and J by 5 bases, with 14 bases between them. The germline V gene encodes CDR1 MDHEN and CDR2 SYDVKM. This CDR3 reads CASTLGVEETQYF. CDR3 DNA sequence: TGTGCCAGCACTTTGGGAGTTGAGGAGACCCAGTACTTC.

The chain has TRBV4-1 and TRBJ1-4; perhaps TRBD1 as D (5 bases). The CDR3 is 14 amino acids. Trimming took off 4 bases at V and 7 bases at J, with 13 bases between the two ends. Germline V CDR1 and CDR2: MGHRA, YSYEKL. CDR3 sequence reads: CASSPPGRGEKLFF. As DNA, the CDR3 is TGCGCCAGCAGCCCCCCGGGAAGGGGTGAAAAACTGTTTTTT.

The rearrangement uses TRBV5-8 and TRBJ1-2, with a possible D match to TRBD1 (6 bases). The CDR3 sequence is 14 residues long. Germline assignment: CDR1 SGHTS and CDR2 YDEGEE. V was shortened by 0 bases and J by 8 bases, with 14 bases between the two germline ends. Written as DNA, the CDR3 is TGTGCCAGCAGCTTGGACAGGGATCTCGGGGGCTACACCTTC. It yields the protein CASSLDRDLGGYTF.

This clone has a single count. V and J are TRBV19 and TRBJ1-3, with TRBD1 identical over 7 bases. The germline V gene has CDR1 LNHDA and CDR2 SQIVND (reference sequence). The CDR3 covers 15 residues. V dropped 5 bases and J dropped 4; count of bases not matched to a gene: 8. CDR3 nucleotide sequence: TGTGCCAGTAGTCCTAACAGGGGTTCCGGAAACACCATATATTTT. Protein: CASSPNRGSGNTIYF.

The chain combines TRBV12-5 with TRBJ1-1; D remains unclear. The V gene's germline CDR1 is LGHNT and CDR2 FRNRAP. V lost 2 bases to trimming and J lost 4 bases, with 8 bases between them. CDR3 size: 13 residues. CDR3 loop: CASGLPRITEAFF. The DNA of the CDR3 is TGTGCTAGTGGTTTGCCTCGTATCACTGAAGCTTTCTTT.